What follows are 9 T cell receptor beta chains derived from one specimen sequenced in a study of blood T cell repertoires in COVID-19. Repertoires were generated with immunoSEQ multiplex PCR, while TCRdb's copy carries only in-frame clones and drops some. This sample has roughly 160,000 clones, with around four fifths found just once. The specimen was peripheral blood. These receptors were collected from a woman older than 75 with COVID-19, enrolled during active disease.

The chain uses TRBV5-1 and TRBJ1-2; D is unresolved. Per the germline V gene, CDR1 is SGHRS and CDR2 is YFSETQ. CDR3 length equals 19 residues. V lost 4 bases to trimming and J lost 8 bases, with 33 bases between them. CDR3 DNA sequence: TGCGCCAGCAGCGCCTGGCCTCCGGCTACCCAGGCGAGGGAGGGCGGCTACACCTTC. It translates to CASSAWPPATQAREGGYTF.

V is TRBV7-3 and J is TRBJ1-1, with D possibly TRBD1 on 5 matching bases. V was clipped by 4 bases and J by 2 bases, with 11 bases between them. Germline lookup yields CDR1 SGHTA and CDR2 FQGTGA. The CDR3 consists of 14 residues. In nucleotides, the CDR3 is TGTGCCAGCAGCTCGTCAGGGCCCAACACTGAAGCTTTCTTT. This sequence encodes CASSSSGPNTEAFF. The complete variable domain, with remaining parts taken from reference TRBV7-3 and TRBJ1-1, reads GAGVSQTPSNKVTEKGKYVELRCDPISGHTALYWYRQSLGQGPEFLIYFQGTGAADDSGLPNDRFFAVRPEGSVSTLKIQRTERGDSAVYLCASSSSGPNTEAFFGQGTRLTVV.

This sequence joins TRBV4-1 and TRBJ2-1; the match to TRBD2 covers 8 bases. Germline V gives CDR1 MGHRA, CDR2 YSYEKL. CDR3 size: 16 residues. V lost 1 base to trimming and J lost 5 bases; unmatched junction nucleotides: 7. The CDR3: CASSQVSGGPHNEQFF. In nucleotides, the CDR3 is TGCGCCAGCAGCCAAGTAAGCGGGGGACCTCACAATGAGCAGTTCTTC.

The chain employs TRBV6-5 and TRBJ2-3; TRBD2 might be the D (6 bases). This CDR3 comprises 16 residues. V lost 4 bases to trimming and J lost 2 bases, with 16 bases between them. Germline values: CDR1 MNHEY, CDR2 SVGAGI. DNA of the CDR3: TGTGCCAGCAGTTCCCGGAGGGAGAGGTCCACAGATACGCAGTATTTT. This gives the protein CASSSRRERSTDTQYF.

The chain recombines TRBV27 with TRBJ1-3; possibly TRBD1 for D (5 bases). Germline V gene lookup returns CDR1 MNHEY and CDR2 SMNVEV (reference sequence). CDR3 length equals 15 residues. Trimming removed 0 bases at V and 4 bases at J, with 10 bases between. This chain's CDR3 is CASSLSGGLGNTIYF. The CDR3 DNA reads TGTGCCAGCAGTTTATCGGGGGGGTTAGGAAACACCATATATTTT.

This clone was counted a few times. The chain couples TRBV6-1 to TRBJ1-5; perhaps TRBD1 as D (5 bases). With 3 bases removed from V and 6 bases from J, the gap between germline ends came to 15 bases. Germline lookup yields CDR1 MNHNS and CDR2 SASEGT. CDR3 length: 15 residues. The CDR3 DNA is TGTGCCAGCAGTGAGGGCCCTGGGGGGGGTCAGCCCCAGCATTTT. It encodes CASSEGPGGGQPQHF.

The chain is built from TRBV18 and TRBJ2-7, with a possible D match to TRBD2 (7 bases). V dropped 9 bases and J dropped 7 bases, with 16 bases sitting between them. This CDR3 comprises 12 residues. Germline-derived CDR1 and CDR2 are KGHSH and LQKENI. The CDR3 nucleotides read TGTGCCAGTCGGGGGGCTCTTTGGGAGCAGTACTTC. Translated, it gives CASRGALWEQYF.

This chain links TRBV5-4 with TRBJ1-1; 8 bases map to TRBD1. The CDR3 spans 15 residues. CDR1 SGHNT and CDR2 YYREEE come from the germline V gene (reference sequence). The ends lost 3 bases at V and 2 bases at J; junction bases unmatched: 6. This CDR3 reads CASSSAGQGNTEAFF. The CDR3 region has the DNA TGTGCCAGCAGCTCGGCTGGACAGGGAAACACTGAAGCTTTCTTT.

The chain employs TRBV9 and TRBJ1-2; TRBD1 agrees at 8 bases. V dropped 2 bases and J dropped 3; count of bases not matched to a gene: 3. Germline CDR1 reads SGDLS; CDR2 reads YYNGEE. This CDR3 comprises 14 residues. CDR3 coding DNA: TGTGCCAGCAGCGTTGGACAGGGCCACTATGGCTACACCTTC. Encoded protein: CASSVGQGHYGYTF. The variable domain in full, with the rest retrieved from reference TRBV9 and TRBJ1-2, is DSGVTQTPKHLITATGQRVTLRCSPRSGDLSVYWYQQSLDQGLQFLIQYYNGEERAKGNILERFSAQQFPDLHSELNLSSLELGDSALYFCASSVGQGHYGYTFGSGTRLTVV.